The T cell receptor (beta chain) described here comes from a study of T cell repertoires in cytomegalovirus infection. TCRdb re-analysed the reads in MiXCR, keeping a single row per CDR3 protein. Here the sample spans 90,000 to 120,000 distinct CDR3 sequences, 20% to 30% being singletons. CDR3 size: 18 residues. Germline values: CDR1 MDHEN, CDR2 SYDVKM. The germline V and J ends were trimmed by 3 bases and 0 bases, with 18 bases remaining between them. This chain links TRBV28 with TRBJ2-4; D ambiguous. The material sequenced was CD8+ T cells from PBMCs. The receptor's source is a human donor in good health (CMV status not recorded). Some clones in this sample may be carry-over from other donors' samples. In nucleotides, the CDR3 is TGTGCCAGCAGTTTTTTAGAGAAAGTTCTACTAGCCAAAAACATTCAGTACTTC. Encoded protein: CASSFLEKVLLAKNIQYF.